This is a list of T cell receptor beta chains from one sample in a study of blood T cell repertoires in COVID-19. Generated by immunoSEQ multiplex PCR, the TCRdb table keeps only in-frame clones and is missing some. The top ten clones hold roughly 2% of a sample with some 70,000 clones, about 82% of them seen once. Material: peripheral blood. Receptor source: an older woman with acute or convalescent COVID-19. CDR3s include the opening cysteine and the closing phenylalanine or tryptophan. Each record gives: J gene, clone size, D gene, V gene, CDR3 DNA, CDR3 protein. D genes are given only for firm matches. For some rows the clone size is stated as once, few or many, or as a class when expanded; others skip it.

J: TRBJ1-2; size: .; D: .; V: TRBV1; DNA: TGCACCAGCAGCCACCACGGGACAGTAGAACCCTATGGCTACACCTTC; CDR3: CTSSHHGTVEPYGYTF
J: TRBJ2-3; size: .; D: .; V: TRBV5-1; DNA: TGCGCCAGCAGCTCGGACTCGTCCCCCACAGATACGCAGTATTTT; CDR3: CASSSDSSPTDTQYF
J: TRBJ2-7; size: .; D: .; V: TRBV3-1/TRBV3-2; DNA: TGTGCCAGCAGCCAAGACAGGGTCCGCGAGCAGTACTTC; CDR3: CASSQDRVREQYF
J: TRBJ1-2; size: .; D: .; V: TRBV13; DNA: TGTGCCAGCAGCTCGCGACAGGTTCAAAATAACTATGGCTACACCTTC; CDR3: CASSSRQVQNNYGYTF
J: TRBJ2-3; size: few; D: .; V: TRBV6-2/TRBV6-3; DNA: TGTGCCAGCAGTCGCTCAGGAGATACGCAGTATTTT; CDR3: CASSRSGDTQYF
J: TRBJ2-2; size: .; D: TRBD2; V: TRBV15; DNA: TGTGCCACCAGCAGAGATCTGGGACTAGCGGGAGACACCGGGGAGCTGTTTTTT; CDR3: CATSRDLGLAGDTGELFF
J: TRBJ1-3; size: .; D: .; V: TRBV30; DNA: TGTGCCTGGACCCAACTGCATTCTGGAAACACCATATATTTT; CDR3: CAWTQLHSGNTIYF
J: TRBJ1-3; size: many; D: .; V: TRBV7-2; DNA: TGTGCCAGCAGCCTGGACATTTACTCTGGAAACACCATATATTTT; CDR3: CASSLDIYSGNTIYF
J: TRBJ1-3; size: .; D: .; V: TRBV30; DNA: TGTGCCTGGCTACCAGGGGGAAACACCATATATTTT; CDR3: CAWLPGGNTIYF
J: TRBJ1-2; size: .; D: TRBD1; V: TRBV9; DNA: TGTGCCAGCAGCGTACTACAGGGGGCAGGGGGCTACACCTTC; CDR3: CASSVLQGAGGYTF
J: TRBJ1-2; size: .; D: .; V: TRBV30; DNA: TGTGCCTGGAGCCCGGGTCCATATGGCTACACCTTC; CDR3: CAWSPGPYGYTF
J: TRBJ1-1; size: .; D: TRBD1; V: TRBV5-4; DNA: TGTGCCAGCAGCTCCAGGGGGCTTGGGGACACTGAAGCTTTCTTT; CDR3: CASSSRGLGDTEAFF
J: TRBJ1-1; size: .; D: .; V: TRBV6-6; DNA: TGTGCCAGCAGTTCGTCAGGGGCATTGAACACTGAAGCTTTCTTT; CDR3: CASSSSGALNTEAFF
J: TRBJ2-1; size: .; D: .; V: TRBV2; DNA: TGTGCCAGCAGTAGACCGGGACAAGCCCACAATGAGCAGTTCTTC; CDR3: CASSRPGQAHNEQFF
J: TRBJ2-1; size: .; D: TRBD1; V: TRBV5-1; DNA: TGCGCCAGCAACCGGGACAGGGGTTACAATGAGCAGTTCTTC; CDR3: CASNRDRGYNEQFF
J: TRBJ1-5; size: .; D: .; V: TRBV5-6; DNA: TGTGCCAGCAGCTTGGAGGTCACAGGGCGTTATCAGCCCCAGCATTTT; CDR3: CASSLEVTGRYQPQHF
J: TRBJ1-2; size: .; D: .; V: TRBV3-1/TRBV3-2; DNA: TGTGCCAGCAGCCAAGGTGCCAGGGGCAACTATGGCTACACCTTC; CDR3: CASSQGARGNYGYTF
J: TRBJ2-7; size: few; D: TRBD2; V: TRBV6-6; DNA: TGTGCCAGCAGTTACGACGGGGGGTACGAGCAGTACTTC; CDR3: CASSYDGGYEQYF
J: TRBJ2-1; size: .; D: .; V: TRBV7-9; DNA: TGTGCCAGCAGTTCCTCGGACTCTTCCTACAATGAGCAGTTCTTC; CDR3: CASSSSDSSYNEQFF
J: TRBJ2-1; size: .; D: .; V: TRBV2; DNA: TGTGCCAGCAGCCCTCCCCCGGGTAGCGGAAACAATGAGCAGTTCTTC; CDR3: CASSPPPGSGNNEQFF